This T cell receptor (beta chain) was recovered during a study of T cell repertoires and HLA-DP antigens. Study context: DNA input averaged about 220 ng in sorted CD137+CD4+ and approximately 1,200 ng in pre-culture CD4+.

General study results and limits: Naive and memory CD4+ cells were analysed together, not apart.

Negative selection yielded untouched CD4+ T cells of average about 98% purity. The primer mix covered 54 TRBV segments and 13 TRBJ segments. Data came from immunoSEQ multiplex PCR; TCRdb stores just in-frame clones and leaves some out. The sample has approximately 100,000 clones, approximately 86% seen once. Ten or more counts support this clone. The antigen remains unidentified. CDR3 length: 15 amino acids. Deletions cut 0 bases from V and 2 bases from J, with 8 bases between. In germline, CDR1 is SGHTA, CDR2 FQGTGA. This sequence joins TRBV7-3 and TRBJ1-3; unclear D gene. The clonotype was recovered from a man between 50 and 59 years old in good health and CMV-seronegative. What was sequenced was CD4+ T cells from PBMCs. The CDR3 reads CASSLTTGPGNTIYF. The CDR3 nucleotides read TGTGCCAGCAGCTTAACCACCGGCCCTGGAAACACCATATATTTT.